This T cell receptor beta chain originates from a study of T cells in Graves' hyperthyroidism and ophthalmopathy. This clonotype was picked up many times. TCR beta CDR3 region amplification was performed from RNA transcripts. In the first-round RT-PCR of the TCR CDR3, the HTBI primer set was used. TCRdb reprocessed the multiplex PCR reads via MiXCR and lists one record per CDR3 protein. The profile shows around 700,000 distinct CDR3 sequences, approximately 18% of them singletons. Exclusions: uncontrolled infection, other autoimmune disease, pregnancy, lactation. Clinical symptoms, serum thyroxine and TRAb, thyroid ultrasound and orbital computed tomography together formed the diagnostic basis. The sequencing sample was made of blood. The source is a woman in her 50s with Graves' hyperthyroidism that later progressed to Graves' ophthalmopathy.

CDR3 sequence (DNA): TGTGCCAGCAGCTCTACAGGGGGGGGGAACACCGGGGAGCTGTTTTTT. It specifies CASSSTGGGNTGELFF. The rearrangement links TRBV7-2 to TRBJ2-2, with D possibly being TRBD1 (8 bases). The V gene's germline CDR1 is SGHTA and CDR2 FQGNSA. The CDR3 is 16 amino acids. The germline V and J ends were trimmed by 4 bases and 1 base, with 13 bases remaining between them.